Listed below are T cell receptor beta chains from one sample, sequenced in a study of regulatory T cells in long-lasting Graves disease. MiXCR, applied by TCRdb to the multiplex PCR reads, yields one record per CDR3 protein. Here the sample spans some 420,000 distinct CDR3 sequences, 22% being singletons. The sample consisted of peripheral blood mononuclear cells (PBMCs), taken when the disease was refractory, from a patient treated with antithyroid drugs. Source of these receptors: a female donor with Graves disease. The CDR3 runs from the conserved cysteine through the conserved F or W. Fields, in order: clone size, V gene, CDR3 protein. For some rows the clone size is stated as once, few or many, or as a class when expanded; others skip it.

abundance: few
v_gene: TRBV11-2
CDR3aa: CASSSLAGAYNEQFF

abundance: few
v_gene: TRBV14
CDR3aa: CASSQDSQASYEQYF

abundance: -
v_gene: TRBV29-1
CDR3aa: CSGKGTAGNEQFF

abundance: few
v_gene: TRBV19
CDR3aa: CASSQGGQALHTGELFF

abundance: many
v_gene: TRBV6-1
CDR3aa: CASSEVGGRNQPQHF

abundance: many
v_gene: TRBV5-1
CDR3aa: CASSLAAGSNQPQHF

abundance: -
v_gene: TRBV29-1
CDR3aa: CSARLAESTDTQYF

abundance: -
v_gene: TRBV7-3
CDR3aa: CASSFSGGGELFF

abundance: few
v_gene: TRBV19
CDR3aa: CASIQDRGRGYTF

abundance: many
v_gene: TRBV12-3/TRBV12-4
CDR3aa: CASSFAMKSYEQYF

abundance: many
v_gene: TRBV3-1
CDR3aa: CASSQIPQQRYF

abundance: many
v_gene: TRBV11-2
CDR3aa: CASRAPGTGRREQYF

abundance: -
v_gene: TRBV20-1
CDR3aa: CSAEGTNYNEQFF

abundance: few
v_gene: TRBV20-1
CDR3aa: CSARDGVGYEQYF

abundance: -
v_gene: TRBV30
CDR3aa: CAWAPDDSGELFF

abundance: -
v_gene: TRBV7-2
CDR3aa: CASSSFGLAGVPTDTQYF

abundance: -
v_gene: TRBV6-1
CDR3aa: CASSNPGGFSGNTIYF